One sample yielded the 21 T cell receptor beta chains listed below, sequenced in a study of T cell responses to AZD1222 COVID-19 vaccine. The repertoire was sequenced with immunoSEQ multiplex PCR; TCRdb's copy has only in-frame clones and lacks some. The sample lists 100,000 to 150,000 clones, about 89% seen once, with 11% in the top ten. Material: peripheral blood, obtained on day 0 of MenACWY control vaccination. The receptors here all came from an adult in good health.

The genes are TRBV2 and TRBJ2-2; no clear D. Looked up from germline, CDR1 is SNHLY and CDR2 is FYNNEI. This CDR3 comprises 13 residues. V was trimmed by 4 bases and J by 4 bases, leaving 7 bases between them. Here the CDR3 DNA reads TGTGCCAGCAGTGTCTACGGCACCGGGGAGCTGTTTTTT. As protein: CASSVYGTGELFF.

In DNA, the CDR3 is TGTGCCAGCAGCTTGGGGACTGGAAACACCATATATTTT. Translated: CASSLGTGNTIYF. The chain carries TRBV7-2 and TRBJ1-3; D gene uncertain. CDR3 length equals 13 residues. Trimming removed 3 bases from V and 2 bases from J, with 5 bases in between. Germline assignment: CDR1 SGHTA and CDR2 FQGNSA.

Written as DNA, the CDR3 is TGTGCCAGCAGCTTAGACAGGGCCGGGCGGTATGGCTACACCTTC. Protein product: CASSLDRAGRYGYTF. This chain uses TRBV11-3 with TRBJ1-2, with D perhaps TRBD1 (5 bases). Trimming took off 0 bases at V and 5 bases at J, with 13 bases between the two ends. CDR3 size: 15 residues. CDR1 is SGHNT, CDR2 YENEEA, per germline.

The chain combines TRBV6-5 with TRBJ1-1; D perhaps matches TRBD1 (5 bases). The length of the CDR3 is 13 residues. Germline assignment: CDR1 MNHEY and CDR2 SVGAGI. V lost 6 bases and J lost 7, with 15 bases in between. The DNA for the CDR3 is TGTGCCAGCAGGGCCGGGACCCCTGTTGAAGCTTTCTTT. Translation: CASRAGTPVEAFF.

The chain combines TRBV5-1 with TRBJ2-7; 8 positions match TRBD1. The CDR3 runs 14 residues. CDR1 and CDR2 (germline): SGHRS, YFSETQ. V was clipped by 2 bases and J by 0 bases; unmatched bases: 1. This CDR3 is CASSLQGGSYEQYF. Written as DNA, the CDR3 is TGCGCCAGCAGCTTACAGGGGGGCTCCTACGAGCAGTACTTC.

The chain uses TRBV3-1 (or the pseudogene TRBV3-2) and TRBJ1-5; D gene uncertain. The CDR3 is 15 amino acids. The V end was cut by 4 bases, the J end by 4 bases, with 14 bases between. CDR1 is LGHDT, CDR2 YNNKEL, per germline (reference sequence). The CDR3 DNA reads TGTGCCAGCAGCCCACAACCCGGCGAAAATCAGCCCCAGCATTTT. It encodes CASSPQPGENQPQHF.

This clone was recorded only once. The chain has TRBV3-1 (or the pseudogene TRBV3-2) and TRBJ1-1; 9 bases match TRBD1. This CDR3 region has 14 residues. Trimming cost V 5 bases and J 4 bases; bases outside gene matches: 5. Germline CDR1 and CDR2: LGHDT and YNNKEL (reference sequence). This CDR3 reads CASSNDRGGTEAFF. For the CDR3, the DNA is TGTGCCAGCAGCAACGACAGGGGGGGCACTGAAGCTTTCTTT.

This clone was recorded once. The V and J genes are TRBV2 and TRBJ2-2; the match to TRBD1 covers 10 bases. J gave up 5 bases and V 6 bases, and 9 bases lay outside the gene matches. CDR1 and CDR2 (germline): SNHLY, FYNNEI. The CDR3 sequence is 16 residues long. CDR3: CASSPRRQGATGELFF. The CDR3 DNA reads TGTGCCAGCAGCCCCCGGAGACAGGGGGCAACCGGGGAGCTGTTTTTT.

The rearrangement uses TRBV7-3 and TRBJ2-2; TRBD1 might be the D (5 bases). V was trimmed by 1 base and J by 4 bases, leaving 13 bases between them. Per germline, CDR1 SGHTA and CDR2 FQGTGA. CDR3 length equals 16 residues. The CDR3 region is CASSLRLTGPTGELFF. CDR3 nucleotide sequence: TGTGCCAGCAGCTTAAGGCTAACAGGCCCCACCGGGGAGCTGTTTTTT.

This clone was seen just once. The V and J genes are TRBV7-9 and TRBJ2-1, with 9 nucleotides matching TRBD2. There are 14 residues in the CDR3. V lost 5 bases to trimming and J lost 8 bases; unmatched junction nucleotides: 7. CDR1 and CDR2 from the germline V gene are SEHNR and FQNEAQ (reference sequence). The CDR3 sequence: CASSTQAGGYEQFF. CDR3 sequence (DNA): TGTGCCAGCAGCACCCAAGCGGGAGGCTATGAGCAGTTCTTC.

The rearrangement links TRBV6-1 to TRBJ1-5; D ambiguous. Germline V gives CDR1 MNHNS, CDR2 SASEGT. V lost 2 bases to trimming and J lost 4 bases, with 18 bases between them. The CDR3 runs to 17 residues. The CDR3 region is CASSEIQASRSNQPQHF. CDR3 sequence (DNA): TGTGCCAGCAGTGAAATTCAGGCAAGTAGGTCTAATCAGCCCCAGCATTTT.

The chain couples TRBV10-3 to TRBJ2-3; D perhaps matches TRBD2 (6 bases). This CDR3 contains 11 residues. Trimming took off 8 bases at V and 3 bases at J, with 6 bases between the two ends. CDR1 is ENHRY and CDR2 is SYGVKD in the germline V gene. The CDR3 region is CAIGGTDTQYF. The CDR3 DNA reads TGTGCCATCGGAGGGACAGATACGCAGTATTTT.

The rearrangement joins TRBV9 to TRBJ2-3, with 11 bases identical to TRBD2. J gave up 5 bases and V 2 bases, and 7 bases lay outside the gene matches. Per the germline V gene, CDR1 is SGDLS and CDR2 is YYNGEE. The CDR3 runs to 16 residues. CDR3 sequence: CASSVSGRAGGDTQYF. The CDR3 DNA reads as TGTGCCAGCAGCGTTAGCGGGAGGGCCGGGGGAGATACGCAGTATTTT.

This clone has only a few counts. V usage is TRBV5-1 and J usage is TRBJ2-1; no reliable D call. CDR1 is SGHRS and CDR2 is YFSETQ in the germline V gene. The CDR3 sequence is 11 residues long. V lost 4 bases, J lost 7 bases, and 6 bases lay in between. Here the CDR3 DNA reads TGCGCCAGCAGCCTGTTAAATGAGCAGTTCTTC. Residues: CASSLLNEQFF.

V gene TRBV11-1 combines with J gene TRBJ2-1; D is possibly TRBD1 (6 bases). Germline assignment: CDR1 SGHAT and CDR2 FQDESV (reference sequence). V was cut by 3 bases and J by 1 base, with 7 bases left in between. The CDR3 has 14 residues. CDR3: CASSFRGSYNEQFF. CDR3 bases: TGTGCCAGCAGCTTCAGGGGTTCCTACAATGAGCAGTTCTTC.

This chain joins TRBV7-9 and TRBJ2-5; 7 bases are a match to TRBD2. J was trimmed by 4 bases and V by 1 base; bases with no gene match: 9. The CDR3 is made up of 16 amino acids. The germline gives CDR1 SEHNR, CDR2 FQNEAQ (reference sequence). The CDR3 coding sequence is TGTGCCAGCAGCTTAGAGGTGGGAGGGCCCCCAGAGACCCAGTACTTC. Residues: CASSLEVGGPPETQYF.

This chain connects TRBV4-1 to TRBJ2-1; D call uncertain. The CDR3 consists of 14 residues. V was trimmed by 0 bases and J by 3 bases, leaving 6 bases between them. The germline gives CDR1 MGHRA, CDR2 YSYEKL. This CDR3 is CASSQDRSYNEQFF. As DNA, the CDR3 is TGCGCCAGCAGCCAAGATCGGAGCTACAATGAGCAGTTCTTC.

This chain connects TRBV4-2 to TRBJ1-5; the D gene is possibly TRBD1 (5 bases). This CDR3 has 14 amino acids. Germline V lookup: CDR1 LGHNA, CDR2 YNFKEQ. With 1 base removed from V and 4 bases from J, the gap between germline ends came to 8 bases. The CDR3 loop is CASSQAGGNQPQHF. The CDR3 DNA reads TGTGCCAGCAGCCAAGCGGGGGGAAATCAGCCCCAGCATTTT.

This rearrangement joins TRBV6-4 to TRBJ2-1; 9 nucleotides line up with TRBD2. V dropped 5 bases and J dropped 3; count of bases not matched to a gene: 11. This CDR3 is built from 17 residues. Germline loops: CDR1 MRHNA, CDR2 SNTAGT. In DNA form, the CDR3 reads TGTGCCAGCAGTCGAACGTGGACTAGCGAGGACTACAATGAGCAGTTCTTC. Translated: CASSRTWTSEDYNEQFF.

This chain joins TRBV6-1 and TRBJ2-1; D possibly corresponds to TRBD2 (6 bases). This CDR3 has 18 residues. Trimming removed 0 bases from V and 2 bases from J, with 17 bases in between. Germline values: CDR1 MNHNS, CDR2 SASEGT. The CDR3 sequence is CASSEALLAGNTYNEQFF. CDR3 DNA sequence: TGTGCCAGCAGTGAAGCGCTTCTGGCGGGGAATACCTACAATGAGCAGTTCTTC.

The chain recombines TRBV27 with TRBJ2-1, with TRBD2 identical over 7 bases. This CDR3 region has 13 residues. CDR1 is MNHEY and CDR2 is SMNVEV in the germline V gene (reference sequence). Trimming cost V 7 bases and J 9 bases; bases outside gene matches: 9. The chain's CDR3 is CASTMSGGGEQFF. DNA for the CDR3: TGTGCCAGCACCATGTCGGGGGGTGGTGAGCAGTTCTTC.